This T cell receptor (beta chain) came from a study of regulatory dendritic cells for organ transplantation. Study findings and constraints: Between individuals, the alloreactive memory CD8+ T cell pool differed considerably. Regulatory dendritic cells appeared to expand memory CD8+ clones less than mature ones. Of resting T cell subsets, memory CD8+ had the most alloreactive clonotypes.

The CDR3 runs 15 residues. V was shortened by 5 bases and J by 3 bases, with 14 bases between the two germline ends. The germline V gene has CDR1 MNHEY and CDR2 SVGAGI. Sorted subsets were CFSE-labeled and cultured four to six days with allogeneic dendritic cells. Of note for this clone: Its antigen is not known.

Clones were sequenced by immunoSEQ multiplex PCR, and TCRdb holds only the in-frame ones, with some missing. The table has about 5,300 clones, roughly 74% seen once. The sequence derives from a human donor in good health. The sample taken for sequencing was memory CD8+ T cells from blood cultured with regulatory dendritic cells. Subset given: CD45RO+ memory T cells. The chain recombines TRBV6-5 with TRBJ2-1; TRBD2 might be the D (5 bases). DNA of the CDR3: TGTGCCAGCAGTCCCTCCAGCGGAGACTACAATGAGCAGTTCTTC. Translating it yields CASSPSSGDYNEQFF.